The 21 T cell receptor beta chains in this list originate from one sample, sequenced in a study of glioma-infiltrating T cells after dendritic cell vaccination. Profiled with immunoSEQ multiplex PCR; TCRdb holds only in-frame clones, not every one. The table shows just under 85,000 clones, with around 90% occurring only once. Material: blood, obtained before dendritic cell vaccination. The receptor set was obtained from a human donor with glioblastoma.

The V gene is TRBV5-1, the J gene TRBJ2-5, with 8 bases fitting TRBD1. V gave up 4 bases and J gave up 3 bases; unmatched junction bases: 8. Germline V gives CDR1 SGHRS, CDR2 YFSETQ. This CDR3 has 15 amino acids. The CDR3 DNA follows: TGCGCCAGCAGCACCCAGACAGGGGTAGAAGAGACCCAGTACTTC. It codes for CASSTQTGVEETQYF. The whole variable domain, filled in from reference TRBV5-1 and TRBJ2-5, reads KAGVTQTPRYLIKTRGQQVTLSCSPISGHRSVSWYQQTPGQGLQFLFEYFSETQRNKGNFPGRFSGRQFSNSRSEMNVSTLELGDSALYLCASSTQTGVEETQYFGPGTRLLVL.

The V call is TRBV7-3, the J call TRBJ2-1, with 16 bases lining up with TRBD2. With V trimmed by 4 bases and J by 10 bases, 4 bases remained unmatched. This CDR3 spans 15 amino acids. Germline V gives CDR1 SGHTA, CDR2 FQGTGA. The CDR3 sequence: CASSSPGLAGGEQFF. CDR3 in DNA: TGTGCCAGCAGCTCTCCGGGACTAGCGGGGGGGGAGCAGTTCTTC.

The chain recombines TRBV6-5 with TRBJ2-7; D is perhaps TRBD2 (6 bases). V lost 6 bases to trimming and J lost 2 bases, with 14 bases between them. CDR1 is MNHEY and CDR2 is SVGAGI in the germline V gene. The CDR3 has 14 amino acids. The CDR3 spells CASRRGIQAYEQYF. The CDR3 coding sequence is TGTGCCAGCAGGCGCGGGATACAAGCCTACGAGCAGTACTTC.

The V gene is TRBV15, the J gene TRBJ1-1, with unresolved D. CDR3 length: 15 residues. V dropped 0 bases and J dropped 7 bases, with 15 bases sitting between them. Germline V gene data show CDR1 as LNHNV and CDR2 as YYDKDF (reference sequence). The CDR3 loop reads CATSRDAVLANEAFF. DNA for the CDR3: TGTGCCACCAGCAGAGATGCCGTTTTGGCAAATGAAGCTTTCTTT.

J is TRBJ1-1 and V is TRBV7-9, with 9 positions matching TRBD1. V was clipped by 3 bases and J by 5 bases; unmatched bases: 4. Germline values: CDR1 SEHNR, CDR2 FQNEAQ (reference sequence). The CDR3 loop spans 14 amino acids. The CDR3 nucleotides read TGTGCCAGCAGCTTGACAGGGGGTTGGACTGAAGCTTTCTTT. This encodes CASSLTGGWTEAFF.

The chain employs TRBV18 and TRBJ2-2, with TRBD1 identical over 7 bases. V shed 3 bases and J 5 bases; nucleotides not matched to a gene: 15. Germline V lookup: CDR1 KGHSH, CDR2 LQKENI. CDR3 length: 18 amino acids. DNA for the CDR3: TGTGCCAGCTCACCTCCGCCGGGACAGTTTGCAGTTACCGGGGAGCTGTTTTTT. Translated, it gives CASSPPPGQFAVTGELFF.

The chain couples TRBV14 to TRBJ2-7, with 10 bases identical to TRBD1. The V segment lost 3 bases and the J segment 6 bases; nucleotides outside the gene matches: 11. The CDR3 covers 16 residues. Germline V gives CDR1 SGHDN, CDR2 FVKESK. This chain's CDR3 is CASSQRRGGQGPEQYF. Written as DNA, the CDR3 is TGTGCCAGCAGCCAGAGGAGGGGGGGACAGGGGCCCGAGCAGTACTTC. Together with reference TRBV14 and TRBJ2-7, the CDR3 gives the full variable domain: EAGVTQFPSHSVIEKGQTVTLRCDPISGHDNLYWYRRVMGKEIKFLLHFVKESKQDESGMPNNRFLAERTGGTYSTLKVQPAELEDSGVYFCASSQRRGGQGPEQYFGPGTRLTVT.

This clone has more than one count but fewer than ten. V and J are TRBV10-3 and TRBJ2-3, with 8 bases fitting TRBD2. CDR3 length: 15 residues. Germline-derived CDR1 and CDR2 are ENHRY and SYGVKD. V trimming: 3 bases; J trimming: 5 bases; junction bases outside the gene matches: 7. The CDR3 loop reads CAISDDGRAGDTQYF. The CDR3 nucleotides are TGTGCCATCAGTGATGACGGGAGGGCCGGAGATACGCAGTATTTT.

The chain recombines TRBV5-1 with TRBJ2-3; TRBD2 agrees at 13 bases. Germline values: CDR1 SGHRS, CDR2 YFSETQ. V lost 3 bases to trimming and J lost 5 bases; unmatched junction nucleotides: 15. The CDR3 length is 19 residues. The CDR3 DNA follows: TGCGCCAGCAGCTGGGGACTAGCGGGGCTCGCCCCCCCCCAAGATACGCAGTATTTT. Protein sequence: CASSWGLAGLAPPQDTQYF.

The chain carries TRBV9 and TRBJ1-1, with TRBD1 matching over 9 bases. This CDR3 comprises 15 residues. V shed 4 bases, J shed 0 bases, and the junction held 4 bases outside the gene matches. The V gene's germline CDR1 is SGDLS and CDR2 YYNGEE. The CDR3 region has the DNA TGTGCCAGCAGCACCGGGACAGGGTTGAACACTGAAGCTTTCTTT. It specifies CASSTGTGLNTEAFF.

V and J are TRBV2 and TRBJ1-1; D unresolved. Trimming took 3 bases from V and 11 from J, leaving 16 bases between them. The CDR3 has 13 residues. Germline CDR1 reads SNHLY; CDR2 reads FYNNEI. CDR3 DNA: TGTGCCAGCAGTGACGGGATTAGGGTGGAGGCTTTCTTT. Translated: CASSDGIRVEAFF.

This clone showed up just a few times. The V and J genes are TRBV5-4 and TRBJ1-1; a weak D match, TRBD1 (6 bases). Trimming pared 2 bases from V and 0 bases from J, leaving 11 bases between. There are 15 residues in the CDR3. Germline V gene sequence: CDR1 SGHNT, CDR2 YYREEE (reference sequence). The CDR3 DNA reads TGTGCCAGCAGCTTCGGAACAGGGATGAACACTGAAGCTTTCTTT. The encoded protein is CASSFGTGMNTEAFF.

The rearrangement uses TRBV6-1 and TRBJ1-1; D remains unclear. Trimming removed 6 bases at V and 11 bases at J, with 13 bases between. The length of the CDR3 is 11 residues. The V gene's germline CDR1 is MNHNS and CDR2 SASEGT. The CDR3 is CASRDIRRAFF. For the CDR3, the DNA is TGTGCCAGCAGGGATATCAGGAGGGCTTTCTTT.

CDR3 sequence (DNA): TGTGCCAGCAGTTACAAACTAGCGGGGGATCTCTACGAGCAGTACTTC. Amino acids: CASSYKLAGDLYEQYF. The V gene is TRBV6-5, the J gene TRBJ2-7, with 11 bases aligning to TRBD2. CDR1 MNHEY and CDR2 SVGAGI come from the germline V gene. The CDR3 contains 16 residues. The V gene end was trimmed by 2 bases and the J gene end by 3 bases; junction bases not matched to a gene: 6.

The rearrangement uses TRBV5-1 and TRBJ2-2; 7 nucleotides match TRBD1. Germline V gene data show CDR1 as SGHRS and CDR2 as YFSETQ. The CDR3 covers 13 residues. Unmatched junction bases numbered 5, after V lost 7 bases and J lost 5 bases. The CDR3 coding sequence is TGCGCCAGCGAGAGACAGGGAACCGGGGAGCTGTTTTTT. This sequence encodes CASERQGTGELFF. Full variable domain (missing parts from reference TRBV5-1 and TRBJ2-2): KAGVTQTPRYLIKTRGQQVTLSCSPISGHRSVSWYQQTPGQGLQFLFEYFSETQRNKGNFPGRFSGRQFSNSRSEMNVSTLELGDSALYLCASERQGTGELFFGEGSRLTVL.

This chain connects TRBV15 to TRBJ2-1, with TRBD2 as a possible D gene (6 bases). Germline CDR1 reads LNHNV; CDR2 reads YYDKDF (reference sequence). CDR3 length: 17 residues. V lost 0 bases and J 0 bases, leaving 12 bases between the germline ends. CDR3 protein: CATSRDTRGLSYNEQFF. CDR3 nucleotide sequence: TGTGCCACCAGCAGAGATACGCGGGGCCTCTCCTACAATGAGCAGTTCTTC.

The chain is built from TRBV4-1 and TRBJ1-1, with a tentative D call TRBD1 (5 bases). The germline gives CDR1 MGHRA, CDR2 YSYEKL. V was trimmed by 3 bases and J by 1 base, leaving 15 bases between them. The CDR3 spans 16 residues. The DNA of the CDR3 is TGCGCCAGCAGCCAGTGGTCTGATAGGGGGAACACTGAAGCTTTCTTT. Protein product: CASSQWSDRGNTEAFF.

The chain uses TRBV11-3 and TRBJ2-7, with TRBD2 matching over 9 bases. V gave up 5 bases and J gave up 4 bases; unmatched junction bases: 3. This CDR3 has 13 residues. Per germline, CDR1 SGHNT and CDR2 YENEEA. The CDR3 sequence: CASSIAGDYEQYF. As DNA, the CDR3 is TGTGCCAGCAGCATAGCGGGAGATTACGAGCAGTACTTC.

This chain uses TRBV30 with TRBJ2-1, with 8 bases that match TRBD1. The CDR3 has 14 amino acids. V lost 4 bases to trimming and J lost 6 bases; unmatched junction nucleotides: 8. The germline V gene has CDR1 GTSNPN and CDR2 SVGIG (reference sequence). CDR3 loop: CAWTPQGALNEQFF. The DNA for the CDR3 is TGTGCCTGGACACCCCAGGGGGCGCTCAATGAGCAGTTCTTC.

V usage is TRBV7-3 and J usage is TRBJ2-2; TRBD2 matches at 7 bases. With V trimmed by 0 bases and J by 6 bases, 7 bases remained unmatched. The CDR3 covers 16 residues. In germline, CDR1 is SGHTA, CDR2 FQGTGA. The CDR3 is CASSLTREALPGELFF. CDR3 sequence (DNA): TGTGCCAGCAGCTTAACCCGGGAGGCCCTCCCCGGGGAGCTGTTTTTT.

This sequence joins TRBV7-6 and TRBJ1-6; D gene ambiguous. Germline CDR1 SGHVS, CDR2 FNYEAQ. V was clipped by 3 bases and J by 7 bases, with 7 bases between them. The CDR3 length is 13 residues. The CDR3 spells CASSFRQNSPLHF. CDR3 sequence (DNA): TGTGCCAGCAGCTTTCGCCAGAATTCACCCCTCCACTTT.